This T cell receptor beta chain was observed in a study of control samples from healthy donors and cancer patients. The germline CDR1 and CDR2 sequences are LNHDA and SQIVND (reference sequence). This CDR3 is built from 15 residues. After removal of 6 bases from V and 5 bases from J, the junction contained 9 bases not matched to a gene. The assay was immunoSEQ multiplex PCR, and TCRdb's table has in-frame clones only and misses some. The sample has about 160,000 clones; over 85% are singletons. Material for sequencing was blood. The chain has TRBV19 and TRBJ2-5, with 10 bases lining up with TRBD2. This TCR was sampled from a woman between 40 and 55 years old in good health. CDR3 sequence (DNA): TGTGCCAGTAGCAATTCACCGGGACTAGCGGAGACCCAGTACTTC. Translated: CASSNSPGLAETQYF.